The subject of this entry is one T cell receptor (beta chain). The CDR3 length is 14 residues. J was trimmed by 0 bases and V by 6 bases; bases with no gene match: 3. The repertoire was sequenced with immunoSEQ multiplex PCR; TCRdb's copy has only in-frame clones and lacks some. The repertoire consists of about 2,700 clones, with just under 25% occurring once and the leading ten covering about 16%. The entry originates in a study of T cells in localized non-small cell lung cancer. This clonotype was sampled from a male donor aged 60 or over with stage I lung adenocarcinoma. The chain couples TRBV23-1 to TRBJ2-7, with 9 bases fitting TRBD1. TRBV23-1 belongs to the ORF category, with a function that is uncertain. Sequences were derived from lung tumor tissue, sampled before any cancer treatment. This chain's CDR3 is CASSQGQGSYEQYF. Written as DNA, the CDR3 is TGCGCCAGCAGCCAGGGACAGGGCTCCTACGAGCAGTACTTC.